This T cell receptor beta chain came from a study of T cells in Graves' hyperthyroidism and ophthalmopathy (dated by TCRdb to between 2018 and 2020). Background for the entire study: Peripheral blood samples were taken at the time of initial diagnosis, prior to any treatment. A discovery cohort of roughly 96 patients, roughly 45 with Graves' ophthalmopathy and roughly 59 with stable Graves' hyperthyroidism, was used to find distinguishing TCR V-J signatures. Prospective prediction of ophthalmopathy was tested in an independent validation cohort consisting of fewer than 20 hyperthyroidism patients and some 15 patients who later progressed to ophthalmopathy. The 75 to 100 discovery patients were divided at random into training and test sets in a 7:3 ratio. The study also compared thyroid tissue and blood T-cell repertoires from more than 5 Graves' hyperthyroidism patients. Once sampling was done, hyperthyroidism patients were given methimazole at a starting dose of 30 mg daily, whereas ophthalmopathy patients were given high-dose intravenous methylprednisolone. According to the paper, TCR Vbeta CDR3 sequencing was carried out on over 130 peripheral blood samples, which came from about 45 ophthalmopathy, around 74 hyperthyroidism and roughly 17 progressor patients.

TCR beta CDR3 regions were amplified from RNA transcripts. The first round of RT-PCR for the TCR CDR3 was performed with the HTBI primer set and the Qiagen OneStep RT-PCR kit. Libraries were constructed in a second round of multiplex PCR, after which size selection and purification were carried out. Libraries were sequenced paired-end with 100 bp reads on an Illumina HiSeq2000. The source study handled its data this way. SOAPnuke was used to process the raw data, throwing out any read that contained adapters or uncalled bases, had a mean Phred below 15, or lacked an exact constant-primer or identifier match. High-quality paired reads were merged using COPE v1.2.5, and each unique nucleotide sequence was defined as a clonotype. Clonotypes were aligned to IMGT TRBV, TRBD and TRBJ reference segments using MiTCR v1.1. The analysis included only V-J combinations with a frequency above 0.0001, which together covered more than 98% of the repertoires. A TCS score was defined as the ratio of F50 (clonal expansion) to E x V (chaos), with BLOSUM62-based TCRdist applied between CDR3 peptides within each V-J. Welch's t-statistics and random forest reduced several hundred V-J features to 13, which were used in a naive Bayes classifier (R e1071). In-frame beta chains were kept once TCRdb had trimmed the public reads at Q25 with fastp and called clones with MiXCR. Each entry is one CDR3 protein sequence, shown with its most common DNA and genes. Clone size and V and J calls follow TCRdb, not the original study. The sample records roughly 510,000 distinct CDR3 sequences, less than 25% of which are singletons. Approximately 25% of the sample belongs to the ten largest clones.

This clonotype was detected many times. Its target antigen remains unknown. Nothing much larger sits one base from this clone, and base qualities are not available. Graves' hyperthyroidism was defined as stable when no progression to ophthalmopathy occurred over 18 months of follow-up. Hyperthyroidism patients were newly diagnosed, had a disease duration of under 2 months, and were aged 18 to 65 years. Exclusion was applied to patients with uncontrolled infections, other autoimmune diseases, pregnancy or lactation. Diagnoses relied on clinical symptoms, serum thyroxine and TRAb, thyroid ultrasound and orbital computed tomography. PBMCs were separated from approximately 10 ml of fresh peripheral blood using Ficoll-Paque density gradient centrifugation. Total RNA was extracted with Trizol reagent, and quality was checked on an Agilent 2100 Bioanalyzer. On the study overall, not on this receptor specifically: In validation, the model predicted progression to ophthalmopathy a median of about 6.8 months before onset, with about 64% sensitivity and nearly 75% specificity. Most expanded thyroid clonotypes (frequency above 0.001) were also detected in blood, a finding suggesting that blood repertoires may reflect thyroid immune responses. A 13 V-J signature model separated ophthalmopathy from stable hyperthyroidism, with around 90% sensitivity and 81% to 82% specificity in cross-validation and 80%/75% in testing. No statistical method was used to fix the sample size in advance, and group allocation was not hidden from the investigators.

There are 17 amino acids in the CDR3, from cysteine to phenylalanine inclusive. This entry keeps only the CDR3 DNA: 51 bases, framed from base 1. CDR1 and CDR2 were assigned from the germline V gene as MNHNS and SASEGT. The trim is 2 bases for V and 5 bases for J, with a gap of 21 bases between the germline ends. Sequences were obtained from blood. Recombination joined TRBV6-1 with TRBJ1-1; TRBD1 is a possible D gene, resting on 6 matching bases. The TCR comes from a man between 18 and 35 years old with Graves' hyperthyroidism. CDR3 region: CASSELTGSWGGTEAFF. The DNA is as follows: TGTGCCAGCAGTGAATTGACAGGCAGTTGGGGGGGAACTGAAGCTTTCTTT.